Listed here are 29 T cell receptor beta chains from one sample, sequenced in a study of shared clonotypes between healthy human individuals. Naive CD8 populations comprised CD45RO-negative cells positively selected for CCR7, excluding terminally differentiated effector memory CD45RA+ cells. The repertoire was sequenced with immunoSEQ multiplex PCR; TCRdb's copy has only in-frame clones and lacks some. The table includes about 2.1 million clones, over 85% detected once. The sequencing input was naive CD8+ T cells from PBMCs. These TCRs come from a man aged 18 to 30 in good health. Some clones in this sample may be carry-over from other donors' samples.

V is TRBV27 and J is TRBJ2-5, with TRBD2 identical over 8 bases. In germline, CDR1 is MNHEY, CDR2 SMNVEV (reference sequence). This CDR3 is 14 amino acids long. After removal of 5 bases from V and 2 bases from J, the junction contained 4 bases not matched to a gene. In nucleotides, the CDR3 is TGTGCCAGCAGTCAGATAGCGGGGCAAGAGACCCAGTACTTC. Translated, it gives CASSQIAGQETQYF.

The chain combines TRBV9 with TRBJ2-1; 8 nucleotides agree with TRBD2. Germline V lookup: CDR1 SGDLS, CDR2 YYNGEE. This CDR3 contains 16 residues. The junction had 12 bases not matched to a gene; V was cut back by 0 bases and J by 10 bases. This chain's CDR3 is CASSVGQRENIFEQFF. The CDR3 coding sequence is TGTGCCAGCAGCGTAGGGCAGCGGGAGAACATATTCGAGCAGTTCTTC.

This CDR3 is CASSGQNTGELFF. CDR3 nucleotides: TGTGCCAGCAGCGGACAGAACACCGGGGAGCTGTTTTTT. The V gene is TRBV27, the J gene TRBJ2-2; D possibly corresponds to TRBD1 (5 bases). The CDR3 is 13 amino acids. V was shortened by 6 bases and J by 1 base, with 6 bases between the two germline ends. Germline CDR1 is MNHEY and CDR2 is SMNVEV (reference sequence).

This clone appeared a single time. The chain carries TRBV11-3 and TRBJ1-1; 8 bases fit TRBD1. The germline V gene encodes CDR1 SGHNT and CDR2 YENEEA. This CDR3 has 17 residues. The trim removed 0 bases at V and 0 bases at J, leaving 6 bases unmatched. CDR3 in amino acids: CASSLDRTGCMNTEAFF. The CDR3 coding sequence is TGTGCCAGCAGCTTAGATCGGACAGGGTGCATGAACACTGAAGCTTTCTTT. Together with reference TRBV11-3 and TRBJ1-1, the CDR3 gives the full variable domain: EAGVVQSPRYKIIEKKQPVAFWCNPISGHNTLYWYLQNLGQGPELLIRYENEEAVDDSQLPKDRFSAERLKGVDSTLKIQPAELGDSAVYLCASSLDRTGCMNTEAFFGQGTRLTVV.

J is TRBJ2-2 and V is TRBV2; no definite D call. CDR3 size: 16 residues. V was clipped by 9 bases and J by 0 bases, with 17 bases between them. Germline V CDR1 and CDR2: SNHLY, FYNNEI. The CDR3 protein is CARSITGSSNTGELFF. The DNA of the CDR3 is TGTGCCAGATCCATCACCGGGTCCTCGAACACCGGGGAGCTGTTTTTT.

Remarks on this clone: Other nucleotide sequences in the sample specify the same CDR3. The genes are TRBV27 and TRBJ2-7; 10 nucleotides line up with TRBD1. V shed 5 bases, J shed 0 bases, and the junction held 4 bases outside the gene matches. The CDR3 is 15 amino acids. Germline assignment: CDR1 MNHEY and CDR2 SMNVEV (reference sequence). CDR3 sequence reads: CASSPRTGGSYEQYF. The DNA for the CDR3 is TGTGCCAGCAGTCCCCGGACAGGGGGCTCCTACGAGCAGTACTTC.

The chain joins TRBV19 to TRBJ2-7; D might be TRBD2 (6 bases). CDR1 is LNHDA and CDR2 is SQIVND in the germline V gene (reference sequence). The CDR3 sequence is 14 residues long. V was cut by 7 bases and J by 6 bases, with 19 bases left in between. In DNA, the CDR3 is TGTGCCAGTAACCCGGGGGTAAGGAGCTGCGAGCAGTACTTC. It yields the protein CASNPGVRSCEQYF.

The chain recombines TRBV15 with TRBJ1-1, with D perhaps matching TRBD1 (5 bases). The CDR3 extends over 15 amino acids. The V gene lost 0 bases and the J gene lost 5 bases, with 13 bases spanning the gap. Germline CDR1 and CDR2: LNHNV and YYDKDF (reference sequence). The CDR3 nucleotides are TGTGCCACCAGCAGAGATAGGGGACGGGCGACTGAAGCTTTCTTT. The encoded protein is CATSRDRGRATEAFF.

Here the CDR3 DNA reads TGTGCCAGCAGCCCCGGACTAGCGGGAGTACTTGGGGACAATGAGCAGTTCTTC. Translating gives CASSPGLAGVLGDNEQFF. The genes are TRBV7-9 and TRBJ2-1; 13 nucleotides agree with TRBD2. The CDR3 has 18 amino acids. Germline values: CDR1 SEHNR, CDR2 FQNEAQ (reference sequence). The J segment lost 5 bases and the V segment lost 5 bases, leaving 12 bases of the junction unmatched.

For this clone: This sample includes further DNA sequences coding for the same CDR3. V gene TRBV6-6 combines with J gene TRBJ2-7; weak D call: TRBD2 (6 bases). V lost 2 bases and J lost 2, with 10 bases in between. CDR1 and CDR2 from the germline V gene are MNHNY and SVGAGI (reference sequence). This CDR3 comprises 14 residues. DNA of the CDR3: TGTGCCAGCAGTTACGGAGGGCAGGCCTACGAGCAGTACTTC. It translates to CASSYGGQAYEQYF.

V is TRBV27 and J is TRBJ2-5; D remains ambiguous. With 6 bases removed from V and 4 bases from J, the gap between germline ends came to 9 bases. The germline gives CDR1 MNHEY, CDR2 SMNVEV (reference sequence). This CDR3 spans 12 amino acids. CDR3 loop: CASSNRVETQYF. Written as DNA, the CDR3 is TGTGCCAGCAGCAACCGTGTAGAGACCCAGTACTTC.

The rearrangement uses TRBV9 and TRBJ2-7, with D possibly matching TRBD1 (5 bases). The CDR3 loop spans 14 amino acids. V dropped 2 bases and J dropped 3 bases, with 12 bases sitting between them. Germline CDR1 and CDR2: SGDLS and YYNGEE. Written as DNA, the CDR3 is TGTGCCAGCAGCGTCAGTGGGGCAGTCTACGAGCAGTACTTC. This translates into CASSVSGAVYEQYF.

This clone showed up just once. The chain is built from TRBV29-1 and TRBJ1-2; possibly TRBD1 for D (5 bases). This CDR3 region has 13 residues. Germline values: CDR1 SQVTM, CDR2 ANQGSEA. V lost 7 bases, J lost 7 bases, and 19 bases lay in between. The CDR3 region has the DNA TGCAGCGCGGACCCGAAGGGGTTTATTGGCTACACCTTC. This codes for CSADPKGFIGYTF.

The chain uses TRBV2 and TRBJ2-3; TRBD2 agrees at 10 bases. V gave up 10 bases and J gave up 6 bases; unmatched junction bases: 13. Germline CDR1 and CDR2: SNHLY and FYNNEI. CDR3 length: 15 amino acids. CDR3 sequence (DNA): TGTGCCAAGCAGTCAAGCGGGAGGGCCCGGGATACGCAGTATTTT. Its translation is CAKQSSGRARDTQYF.

Only one count was recorded for this clone. The V and J genes are TRBV13 and TRBJ2-6, with D perhaps TRBD1 or TRBD2 (5 bases each). The V gene lost 2 bases and the J gene lost 2 bases, with 7 bases spanning the gap. This CDR3 contains 15 residues. The germline CDR1 and CDR2 sequences are PRHDT and FYEKMQ (reference sequence). Here the CDR3 reads CASSLQGAGANVLTF. The DNA for the CDR3 is TGTGCCAGCAGCTTACAGGGAGCTGGGGCCAACGTCCTGACTTTC.

V and J are TRBV29-1 and TRBJ2-1; 7 bases are a match to TRBD2. There are 15 residues in the CDR3. Germline lookup yields CDR1 SQVTM and CDR2 ANQGSEA. V dropped 3 bases and J dropped 3; count of bases not matched to a gene: 8. The CDR3, as DNA: TGCAGCGTTGACCGGGCTAGCGGAATCTACAATGAGCAGTTCTTC. Translated, it gives CSVDRASGIYNEQFF.

This clone came up once. The chain recombines TRBV7-9 with TRBJ2-1; 9 bases agree with TRBD2. The V gene end was trimmed by 8 bases and the J gene end by 7 bases; junction bases not matched to a gene: 18. The CDR3 totals 17 residues. Germline CDR1 reads SEHNR; CDR2 reads FQNEAQ (reference sequence). CDR3 sequence reads: CASLWRREGSLGNEQFF. CDR3 sequence (DNA): TGTGCCAGCCTTTGGAGGCGGGAGGGCTCTTTGGGGAATGAGCAGTTCTTC.

The V gene is TRBV25-1, the J gene TRBJ2-7; D is undetermined. The CDR3 contains 15 residues. Per the germline V gene, CDR1 is MGHDK and CDR2 is SYGVNS. The V gene lost 5 bases and the J gene lost 2 bases, with 16 bases spanning the gap. The CDR3: CASSPKGIATYEQYF. The CDR3 DNA follows: TGTGCCAGCAGTCCTAAAGGGATAGCCACCTACGAGCAGTACTTC.

This rearrangement joins TRBV27 to TRBJ2-1; D remains unclear. This CDR3 contains 12 residues. Trimming left V 5 bases short and J 9 bases short, with 11 bases between. The V gene's germline CDR1 is MNHEY and CDR2 SMNVEV (reference sequence). The CDR3 loop reads CASSPLRAEQFF. The CDR3 DNA sequence: TGTGCCAGCAGTCCGTTACGAGCTGAGCAGTTCTTC.

The chain has TRBV15 and TRBJ1-5; possible D gene TRBD1, 6 bases. CDR3 length: 17 amino acids. From germline, CDR1 is LNHNV and CDR2 YYDKDF (reference sequence). The V and J ends lost 7 bases and 0 bases respectively, with 19 bases between them. As DNA, the CDR3 is TGTGCCACCAAAAACCTGGCGGGGGGCCATAGCAATCAGCCCCAGCATTTT. The encoded protein is CATKNLAGGHSNQPQHF.

This clone appeared a single time. The chain links TRBV5-8 to TRBJ2-5; a possible D gene is TRBD1 (5 bases). The CDR3 is 16 residues long. V lost 0 bases and J 1 base, leaving 13 bases between the germline ends. Germline CDR1 is SGHTS and CDR2 is YDEGEE. The CDR3 is CASSLVAGSVQETQYF. CDR3 nucleotides: TGTGCCAGCAGCTTGGTGGCAGGGTCTGTCCAAGAGACCCAGTACTTC.

The rearrangement joins TRBV29-1 to TRBJ2-5, with D hard to call. This CDR3 is 11 amino acids long. The V and J ends lost 6 bases and 4 bases respectively, with 9 bases between them. CDR1 is SQVTM and CDR2 is ANQGSEA in the germline V gene. Here the CDR3 reads CSVTGGETQYF. The CDR3 nucleotides are TGCAGCGTCACCGGTGGAGAGACCCAGTACTTC.

The chain recombines TRBV28 with TRBJ2-5, with D unresolved. Trimming took 3 bases from V and 2 from J, leaving 19 bases between them. The CDR3 has 17 amino acids. Germline CDR1 reads MDHEN; CDR2 reads SYDVKM. The CDR3 bases are TGTGCCAGCAGTTTTCCCCCCCTGGTACCCCCGCAAGAGACCCAGTACTTC. Amino acids: CASSFPPLVPPQETQYF. The full variable domain, rest sourced from reference TRBV28 and TRBJ2-5, is DVKVTQSSRYLVKRTGEKVFLECVQDMDHENMFWYRQDPGLGLRLIYFSYDVKMKEKGDIPEGYSVSREKKERFSLILESASTNQTSMYLCASSFPPLVPPQETQYFGPGTRLLVL.

This chain joins TRBV9 and TRBJ2-1, with 8 bases identical to TRBD2. Germline V gene data show CDR1 as SGDLS and CDR2 as YYNGEE. The ends lost 4 bases at V and 5 bases at J; junction bases unmatched: 5. The CDR3 covers 14 residues. In DNA form, the CDR3 reads TGTGCCAGCAGCTACGGGACTAGACACAATGAGCAGTTCTTC. It translates to CASSYGTRHNEQFF.

This clone was recorded only once. The J gene is TRBJ2-7, the V gene TRBV19, with 8 positions matching TRBD1. Germline values: CDR1 LNHDA, CDR2 SQIVND (reference sequence). This CDR3 contains 14 residues. The J segment lost 4 bases and the V segment lost 5 bases, leaving 7 bases of the junction unmatched. The CDR3 DNA sequence: TGTGCCAGTAGTGCGGACAGGGCGGGATACGAGCAGTACTTC. Its translation: CASSADRAGYEQYF.

The chain recombines TRBV18 with TRBJ1-5; tentative D call: TRBD1 (6 bases). Germline V gene sequence: CDR1 KGHSH, CDR2 LQKENI. CDR3 size: 20 residues. Trimming stripped 4 bases from V and 1 base from J, with 26 bases between. The CDR3 reads CASSQNEARGALGSNQPQHF. Here the CDR3 DNA reads TGTGCCAGCTCACAAAATGAGGCCAGGGGAGCCCTAGGGAGCAATCAGCCCCAGCATTTT.

Worth noting for this clone: At the DNA level, this CDR3 is encoded by other sequences in the same sample as well. The V call is TRBV6-5, the J call TRBJ2-6; D is ambiguous. The CDR3 covers 14 residues. V gave up 0 bases and J gave up 2 bases, with 2 bases separating them. Germline CDR1 reads MNHEY; CDR2 reads SVGAGI. The chain's CDR3 is CASSYSPGANVLTF. CDR3 DNA sequence: TGTGCCAGCAGTTACTCACCTGGGGCCAACGTCCTGACTTTC.

The rearrangement uses TRBV29-1 and TRBJ2-5; TRBD2 matches at 8 bases. The germline V gene encodes CDR1 SQVTM and CDR2 ANQGSEA. The junction had 11 bases not matched to a gene; V was cut back by 7 bases and J by 4 bases. This CDR3 region has 14 residues. The CDR3 sequence is CSARGGPAGETQYF. CDR3 coding DNA: TGCAGCGCTCGGGGGGGTCCGGCGGGAGAGACCCAGTACTTC.

The V and J genes are TRBV4-1 and TRBJ2-7; a possible D gene is TRBD2 (6 bases). The CDR3 totals 16 residues. Germline lookup yields CDR1 MGHRA and CDR2 YSYEKL. V was pared by 1 base and J by 3 bases, with 16 bases between. The CDR3 nucleotides are TGCGCCAGCAGCCAAGTCCAGCGGGTGTATATCTACGAGCAGTACTTC. It codes for CASSQVQRVYIYEQYF.